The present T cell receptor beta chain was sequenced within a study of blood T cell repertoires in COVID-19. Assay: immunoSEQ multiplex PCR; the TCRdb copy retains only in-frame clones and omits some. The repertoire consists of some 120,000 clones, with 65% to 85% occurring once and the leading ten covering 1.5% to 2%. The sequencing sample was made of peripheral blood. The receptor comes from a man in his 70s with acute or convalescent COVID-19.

The DNA of the CDR3 is TGTGCCAGCAGTTACTCGGGACAGTTTAATTCACCCCTCCACTTT. Its protein product is CASSYSGQFNSPLHF. The chain joins TRBV6-5 to TRBJ1-6; 7 nucleotides agree with TRBD1. The CDR3 is 15 residues long. Trimming cost V 0 bases and J 6 bases; bases outside gene matches: 2. Germline assignment: CDR1 MNHEY and CDR2 SVGAGI.